The 27 T cell receptor beta chains listed next were all sequenced from one sample in a study of metastatic and nonmetastatic thyroid tumors. The entire patient cohort was treatment-naive prior to thyroid surgery. TCRdb re-called the PCR reads through MiXCR. The repertoire includes 45,000 or so clones, less than 5% of them detected once, and roughly 9.8% sits in the top ten. Sequencing was carried out using blood. These receptors were collected from a female donor with papillary thyroid cancer or a benign thyroid nodule (not recorded which). Some clones in this sample may be carry-over from other donors' samples.

Concerning this clone itself: A much larger clone differs from this one at a single base, so this may be a read error. The same CDR3 arises from other DNA sequences in this sample as well. J is TRBJ1-1 and V is TRBV29-1, with TRBD1 matching 7 bases. Germline V gene lookup returns CDR1 SQVTM and CDR2 ANQGSEA. Trimming at V came to 0 bases and at J to 6 bases, leaving 7 bases not matched to a gene. CDR3 length equals 14 residues. The DNA of the CDR3 is TGCAGCGTTGAAGATCTAGGCACAGGGGCTGAAGCTTTCTTT. It specifies CSVEDLGTGAEAFF.

This clone was detected many times. V gene TRBV20-1 combines with J gene TRBJ2-1, with 9 bases fitting TRBD2. V lost 0 bases, J lost 10 bases, and 10 bases stayed unmatched. Germline V gene sequence: CDR1 DFQATT, CDR2 SNEGSKA (reference sequence). This CDR3 has 15 amino acids. The CDR3 is CSARDHRREGWEQFF. The CDR3 DNA is TGCAGTGCTAGAGATCATAGGCGGGAGGGATGGGAGCAGTTCTTC.

This clone occurred many times. V and J are TRBV7-9 and TRBJ1-1; 9 positions match TRBD1. Germline V gene data show CDR1 as SEHNR and CDR2 as FQNEAQ (reference sequence). V lost 6 bases, J lost 1 base, and 3 bases stayed unmatched. The CDR3 extends over 14 amino acids. The CDR3 reads CASRGGQGNTEAFF. The DNA of the CDR3 is TGTGCCAGCAGGGGGGGACAGGGGAACACTGAAGCTTTCTTT.

Many counts were recorded for this clone. The rearrangement links TRBV10-3 to TRBJ2-7, with 7 bases lining up with TRBD1. The germline V gene encodes CDR1 ENHRY and CDR2 SYGVKD. CDR3 length equals 15 residues. Unmatched junction bases numbered 16, after V lost 6 bases and J lost 8 bases. The chain's CDR3 is CAIRPGQGLGGKQYF. CDR3 sequence (DNA): TGTGCCATCAGGCCTGGGCAGGGCCTAGGGGGCAAGCAGTACTTC.

This clone was seen repeatedly, ten times or more. A much larger clonotype is one base distant, so this may be a read error. Other DNA sequences in this sample translate to the same CDR3. The chain is built from TRBV6-1 and TRBJ2-5, with unresolved D. Germline lookup yields CDR1 MNHNS and CDR2 SASEGT. The CDR3 spans 14 residues. CDR3 nucleotide sequence: TGTGCCAGCAGTGAATTTGCAGTCCAAGAGACTCAGTACTTC. Amino acids: CASSEFAVQETQYF.

This clone was seen more than once but under ten times. Being one base from a much bigger clone, this may be a read error. The gene calls are TRBV20-1 and TRBJ2-5; D is unresolved. CDR1 DFQATT and CDR2 SNEGSKA come from the germline V gene (reference sequence). Trimming shortened V by 3 bases and J by 1 base, and 9 bases separated the two germline ends. CDR3 length: 13 residues. The CDR3 sequence is CSARGKSQETQYF. CDR3 in DNA: TGCAGTGCTAGGGGAAAGAGCCAAGAGACCCAGTACTTC.

This clone was observed a handful of times. V and J are TRBV3-1 and TRBJ1-6, with 9 bases matching TRBD1. CDR3 length: 14 amino acids. Germline assignment: CDR1 LGHDT and CDR2 YNNKEL (reference sequence). J was trimmed by 8 bases and V by 1 base; bases with no gene match: 0. The CDR3 here is CASSQGTGDSPLHF. The CDR3 region has the DNA TGTGCCAGCAGCCAAGGGACAGGGGATTCACCCCTCCACTTT.

This clone came up many times. The chain combines TRBV11-3 with TRBJ1-1; maybe TRBD1 (6 bases). Germline loops: CDR1 SGHNT, CDR2 YENEEA. This CDR3 spans 17 amino acids. Trimming left V 3 bases short and J 0 bases short, with 17 bases between. For the CDR3, the DNA is TGTGCCAGCAGCTTGAGGGGGAGGGTGTGGATGAACACTGAAGCTTTCTTT. It codes for CASSLRGRVWMNTEAFF.

This clone has a count of ten or more. The rearrangement joins TRBV7-3 to TRBJ2-1, with 7 positions matching TRBD2. V dropped 5 bases and J dropped 5; count of bases not matched to a gene: 0. The CDR3 runs to 12 residues. Germline V gene lookup returns CDR1 SGHTA and CDR2 FQGTGA. Here the CDR3 DNA reads TGTGCCAGCAGCGGGAGGGACAATGAGCAGTTCTTC. Translating it yields CASSGRDNEQFF. The full variable domain, completed using reference TRBV7-3 and TRBJ2-1, is GAGVSQTPSNKVTEKGKYVELRCDPISGHTALYWYRQSLGQGPEFLIYFQGTGAADDSGLPNDRFFAVRPEGSVSTLKIQRTERGDSAVYLCASSGRDNEQFFGPGTRLTVL.

Many counts were recorded for this clone. This chain joins TRBV10-3 and TRBJ2-7; possibly TRBD1 for D (6 bases). This CDR3 comprises 13 residues. Germline values: CDR1 ENHRY, CDR2 SYGVKD. The ends were cut back, 3 bases at V and 7 bases at J, with 13 bases in the middle. In DNA, the CDR3 is TGTGCCATCAGTGAACCAGGGGTTTGGGAGCAGTACTTC. Translating gives CAISEPGVWEQYF.

This clone has ten or more counts. The chain carries TRBV14 and TRBJ1-4; TRBD1 is a possible D gene (6 bases). Trimming cost V 4 bases and J 7 bases, with 16 bases left between them. The CDR3 is 15 residues long. Looked up from germline, CDR1 is SGHDN and CDR2 is FVKESK. CDR3 coding DNA: TGTGCCAGCAGCCCCCTAGGGGGGGGAGGTGAAAAACTGTTTTTT. As protein: CASSPLGGGGEKLFF.

As concerns this clone: Sequence at one end of the junction differs from germline and may be a read error. V and J are TRBV6-1 and TRBJ1-3; D gene uncertain. In germline, CDR1 is MNHNS, CDR2 SASEGT. This CDR3 has 14 amino acids. CDR3 sequence: CASRVDISGNTRYF. DNA for the CDR3: TGTGCCAGCAGGGTAGACATCTCTGGAAACACCAGATATTTT.

In its sample, this clone was seen many times. The chain uses TRBV19 and TRBJ2-1; D gene uncertain. Trimming shortened V by 3 bases and J by 6 bases, and 18 bases separated the two germline ends. The CDR3 length is 16 residues. Looked up from germline, CDR1 is LNHDA and CDR2 is SQIVND (reference sequence). The CDR3 DNA follows: TGTGCCAGTAGTATGAGTAAACAGTCTGTCTCCAATGAGCAGTTCTTC. Its translation: CASSMSKQSVSNEQFF.

This clone was seen ten or more times. The chain uses TRBV10-3 and TRBJ2-3; 7 nucleotides line up with TRBD2. Trimming at V came to 8 bases and at J to 1 base, leaving 6 bases not matched to a gene. This CDR3 comprises 14 residues. Germline V gene data show CDR1 as ENHRY and CDR2 as SYGVKD. This CDR3 reads CAIGKRGGTDTQYF. The CDR3 coding sequence is TGTGCCATCGGGAAGCGGGGTGGCACAGATACGCAGTATTTT.

This clone qualifies as medium-sized (0.01 to 0.1%). V and J are TRBV6-1 and TRBJ2-1; weak D call: TRBD2 (5 bases). This CDR3 contains 15 residues. CDR1 is MNHNS, CDR2 SASEGT, per germline. Trimming cost V 6 bases and J 4 bases, with 16 bases left between them. The CDR3 reads CASRYKASSYNEQFF. The CDR3, as DNA: TGTGCCAGCAGGTACAAGGCTAGCTCTTACAATGAGCAGTTCTTC.

The chain has TRBV6-1 and TRBJ2-1, with D possibly TRBD1 on 7 matching bases. This CDR3 region has 15 residues. Germline CDR1 and CDR2: MNHNS and SASEGT. With 7 bases removed from V and 10 bases from J, the gap between germline ends came to 23 bases. The CDR3 nucleotides are TGTGCCAGCAATCTAGGGGGGCAGGGGGAAAGCGAGCAGTTCTTC. As protein: CASNLGGQGESEQFF.

Of note for this clone: This sequence may be a read error, since a much larger clone differs from it by one base. In DNA, the CDR3 is TGTGACAGCAGAGGGGGAGATACGCAGTATTTT. Residues: CDSRGGDTQYF. The rearrangement links TRBV5-6 to TRBJ2-3, with TRBD1 as a possible D gene (6 bases). The CDR3 length is 11 residues. Germline V gives CDR1 SGHDT, CDR2 YYEEEE.

This clone was counted at least ten times. V usage is TRBV30 and J usage is TRBJ2-1; no reliable D call. V lost 0 bases, J lost 7 bases, and 1 base lay in between. Germline V lookup: CDR1 GTSNPN, CDR2 SVGIG (reference sequence). CDR3 length: 10 amino acids. The CDR3 nucleotides are TGTGCCTGGAGTGTGAATGAGCAGTTCTTC. Translation: CAWSVNEQFF.

This clone was observed at least ten times. The J gene is TRBJ1-1, the V gene TRBV20-1; D gene uncertain. The CDR3 runs to 11 residues. V lost 3 bases and J 6 bases, leaving 8 bases between the germline ends. Looked up from germline, CDR1 is DFQATT and CDR2 is SNEGSKA (reference sequence). In DNA form, the CDR3 reads TGCAGTGCTAGGCGGGCTCCTGAAGCTTTCTTT. This sequence encodes CSARRAPEAFF.

This clone was found many times. The chain recombines TRBV5-6 with TRBJ1-5; possibly TRBD1 for D (5 bases). The CDR3 is 14 amino acids. Deletions cut 4 bases from V and 5 bases from J, with 13 bases between. Germline CDR1 is SGHDT and CDR2 is YYEEEE. CDR3 sequence: CASSLKGWDQPQHF. CDR3 DNA: TGTGCCAGCAGCCTTAAGGGGTGGGATCAGCCCCAGCATTTT.

This clone has a handful of counts. Since the CDR3 does not end with the conserved phenylalanine or tryptophan, this likely comes from a read error. The CDR3 DNA is TGTGCCAGCACCATACTCTTTGGGGGAGACTACACCTTA. It codes for CASTILFGGDYTL. V is TRBV6-1 and J is TRBJ1-2, with D perhaps TRBD1 (5 bases). The V gene lost 7 bases and the J gene lost 10 bases, with 19 bases spanning the gap. From germline, CDR1 is MNHNS and CDR2 SASEGT. The CDR3 length is 13 residues.

Ten or more counts support this clone. V gene TRBV5-1 combines with J gene TRBJ2-7; D might be TRBD2 (7 bases). Germline V CDR1 and CDR2: SGHRS, YFSETQ. V was clipped by 3 bases and J by 6 bases, with 13 bases between them. This CDR3 region has 13 residues. CDR3 DNA sequence: TGCGCCAGCAGCTCCCACAGGGAGGGCGAGCAGTACTTC. It yields the protein CASSSHREGEQYF.

This clone is medium-sized. The gene calls are TRBV27 and TRBJ1-2; D is uncertain. This CDR3 has 13 residues. Germline lookup yields CDR1 MNHEY and CDR2 SMNVEV (reference sequence). Trimming removed 4 bases from V and 4 bases from J, with 10 bases in between. The CDR3 region has the DNA TGTGCCAGCAGTTCCGGACTCAGCTATGGCTACACCTTC. This sequence encodes CASSSGLSYGYTF.

This clone was detected only a few times. This chain links TRBV5-5 with TRBJ1-1, with D possibly matching TRBD1 (6 bases). Trimming left V 0 bases short and J 5 bases short, with 11 bases between. Germline V gene lookup returns CDR1 SGHKS and CDR2 YYEKEE (reference sequence). The CDR3 is 14 amino acids. The CDR3 DNA reads TGTGCCAGCAGCTTGGGACAGGCACAAACTGAAGCTTTCTTT. Encoded protein: CASSLGQAQTEAFF.

In this sample, this clone turned up many times. The rearrangement joins TRBV30 to TRBJ1-6; D is uncertain. The CDR3 runs to 17 residues. V shed 3 bases and J shed 1 base, with 16 bases lying between them. Per germline, CDR1 GTSNPN and CDR2 SVGIG (reference sequence). CDR3 amino acids: CAWRSLTESSYNSPLHF. The CDR3, as DNA: TGTGCCTGGAGATCCCTGACCGAAAGTTCCTATAATTCACCCCTCCACTTT.

The table lists this clone with many counts. The gene calls are TRBV19 and TRBJ2-1, with 11 positions matching TRBD2. With V trimmed by 5 bases and J by 5 bases, 8 bases remained unmatched. The CDR3 covers 16 residues. Germline V CDR1 and CDR2: LNHDA, SQIVND (reference sequence). The CDR3 protein is CASSRMPGLADNEQFF. The CDR3, as DNA: TGTGCCAGTAGTCGAATGCCGGGACTAGCGGACAATGAGCAGTTCTTC.

The chain is built from TRBV6-1 and TRBJ1-2; TRBD1 might be the D (5 bases). The CDR3 consists of 13 residues. Trimming took off 8 bases at V and 2 bases at J, with 12 bases between the two ends. CDR1 and CDR2 from the germline V gene are MNHNS and SASEGT. CDR3 coding DNA: TGTGCCAGCTCCGAGGGGCACAACTATGGCTACACCTTC. It translates to CASSEGHNYGYTF.